Each of the 10 T cell receptor beta chains below was sequenced from the same sample in a study of T cells in Graves' hyperthyroidism and ophthalmopathy. Amplification of TCR beta CDR3 regions used RNA as the template. HTBI primers were employed in a first-round RT-PCR of the TCR CDR3. TCRdb reanalysed the multiplex PCR reads using MiXCR and keeps one entry per CDR3 protein. The table shows hundreds of thousands of distinct CDR3 sequences, with 18% occurring only once. What was sequenced was blood. The receptors stem from a woman between 50 and 59 years old with Graves' hyperthyroidism that later progressed to Graves' ophthalmopathy.

This clonotype was observed at least ten times. The chain has TRBV27 and TRBJ1-2; D gene uncertain. The CDR3 is 17 residues long. The germline CDR1 and CDR2 sequences are MNHEY and SMNVEV (reference sequence). V lost 4 bases and J 2 bases, leaving 20 bases between the germline ends. The CDR3 loop reads CASSSALGRQRNYGYTF. In DNA, the CDR3 is TGTGCCAGCAGTTCAGCCCTTGGGAGGCAAAGGAACTATGGCTACACCTTC.

This clonotype was picked up many times. The V gene is TRBV2, the J gene TRBJ2-3; 13 bases align to TRBD2. This CDR3 spans 16 amino acids. Germline loops: CDR1 SNHLY, CDR2 FYNNEI. The ends lost 6 bases at V and 1 base at J; junction bases unmatched: 4. For the CDR3, the DNA is TGTGCCAGCAGCCACGGACTAGCGGGGGGCACAGATACGCAGTATTTT. Encoded protein: CASSHGLAGGTDTQYF.

This clonotype was observed a handful of times. The rearrangement uses TRBV10-2 and TRBJ2-2; D unresolved. The CDR3 contains 15 residues. Germline V CDR1 and CDR2: WSHSY, SAAADI. V was pared by 3 bases and J by 0 bases, with 8 bases between. The CDR3 spells CASSDTVANTGELFF. The CDR3 nucleotides read TGCGCCAGCAGTGATACAGTCGCGAACACCGGGGAGCTGTTTTTT.

The genes are TRBV6-2 or TRBV6-3 and TRBJ2-3; 14 bases agree with TRBD2. This CDR3 is built from 15 residues. The ends lost 6 bases at V and 2 bases at J; junction bases unmatched: 1. The germline V gene encodes CDR1 MNHEY and CDR2 SVGEGT. In DNA form, the CDR3 reads TGTGCCAGCAGGGGACTAGCGGGGGACACAGATACGCAGTATTTT. Its translation: CASRGLAGDTDTQYF.

This chain connects TRBV5-4 to TRBJ2-5; D is perhaps TRBD2 (6 bases). V was clipped by 4 bases and J by 4 bases, with 14 bases between them. CDR1 and CDR2 from the germline V gene are SGHNT and YYREEE (reference sequence). This CDR3 is built from 14 residues. The CDR3 DNA sequence: TGTGCCAGCAGCCGGGGAGGAGGGCGAGAGACCCAGTACTTC. Its translation is CASSRGGGRETQYF.

The chain carries TRBV3-1 and TRBJ1-2; D not resolved. V was clipped by 1 base and J by 1 base, with 7 bases between them. Germline CDR1 LGHDT, CDR2 YNNKEL (reference sequence). This CDR3 comprises 14 residues. The CDR3 sequence is CASSQGHNNYGYTF. The CDR3 DNA sequence: TGTGCCAGCAGCCAAGGTCACAATAACTATGGCTACACCTTC.

This clonotype was recorded a few times. V gene TRBV6-1 combines with J gene TRBJ2-2, with D unclear. The CDR3 spans 13 residues. Germline loops: CDR1 MNHNS, CDR2 SASEGT. V was pared by 6 bases and J by 4 bases, with 9 bases between. CDR3 loop: CASRIDGTGELFF. CDR3 nucleotides: TGTGCCAGCAGAATCGACGGCACCGGGGAGCTGTTTTTT.

J is TRBJ1-4 and V is TRBV5-1; TRBD1 matches 10 bases. Per germline, CDR1 SGHRS and CDR2 YFSETQ. This CDR3 is 15 amino acids long. After removal of 4 bases from V and 4 bases from J, the junction contained 4 bases not matched to a gene. CDR3 sequence reads: CASSTGTGDNEKLFF. In nucleotides, the CDR3 is TGCGCCAGCAGCACCGGGACAGGGGATAATGAAAAACTGTTTTTT. Supplemented by reference TRBV5-1 and TRBJ1-4, the full variable domain reads KAGVTQTPRYLIKTRGQQVTLSCSPISGHRSVSWYQQTPGQGLQFLFEYFSETQRNKGNFPGRFSGRQFSNSRSEMNVSTLELGDSALYLCASSTGTGDNEKLFFGSGTQLSVL.

Ten or more counts support this clonotype. The CDR3 DNA sequence: TGTGCCACCAGCAGGGCCAAGGGTCGAGGGTTTAGGCAAGAGACCCAGTACTTC. Its translation is CATSRAKGRGFRQETQYF. The V and J genes are TRBV15 and TRBJ2-5; D possibly corresponds to TRBD2 (5 bases). The CDR3 extends over 18 amino acids. From germline, CDR1 is LNHNV and CDR2 YYDKDF (reference sequence). Trimming took off 3 bases at V and 2 bases at J, with 22 bases between the two ends.

This clonotype was picked up many times. V and J are TRBV11-2 and TRBJ2-3; D remains unclear. The CDR3 extends over 12 amino acids. Germline V gene sequence: CDR1 SGHAT, CDR2 FQNNGV. V was pared by 1 base and J by 9 bases, with 8 bases between. CDR3 region: CASSLGVETQYF. CDR3 nucleotide sequence: TGTGCCAGCAGCTTAGGTGTAGAAACGCAGTATTTT.